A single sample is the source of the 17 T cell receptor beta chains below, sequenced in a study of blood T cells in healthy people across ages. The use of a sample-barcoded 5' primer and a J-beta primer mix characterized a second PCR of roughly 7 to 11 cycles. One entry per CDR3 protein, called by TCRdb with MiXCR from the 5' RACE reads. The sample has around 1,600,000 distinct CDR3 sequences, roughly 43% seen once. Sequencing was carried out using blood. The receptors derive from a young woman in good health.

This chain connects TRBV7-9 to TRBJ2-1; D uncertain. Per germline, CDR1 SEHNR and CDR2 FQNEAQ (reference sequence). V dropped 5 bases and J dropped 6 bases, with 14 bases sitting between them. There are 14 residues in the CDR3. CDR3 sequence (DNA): TGTGCCAGCAGCGTACTTTTGGGGTTCAATGAGCAGTTCTTC. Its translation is CASSVLLGFNEQFF.

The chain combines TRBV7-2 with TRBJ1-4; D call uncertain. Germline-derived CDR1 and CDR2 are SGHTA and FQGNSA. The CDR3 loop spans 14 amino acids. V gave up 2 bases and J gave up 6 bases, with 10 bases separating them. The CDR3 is CASSLYRLDEKLFF. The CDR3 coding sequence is TGTGCCAGCAGCTTATACCGTCTGGATGAAAAACTGTTTTTT.

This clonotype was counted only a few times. In DNA form, the CDR3 reads TGTGCCAGCAGCCCCGGACAGGGGACGGATTCACCCCTCCACTTT. It specifies CASSPGQGTDSPLHF. The chain recombines TRBV28 with TRBJ1-6; 9 nucleotides match TRBD1. Germline V gene data show CDR1 as MDHEN and CDR2 as SYDVKM. V was pared by 6 bases and J by 8 bases, with 8 bases of the junction left unmatched. The CDR3 runs to 15 residues.

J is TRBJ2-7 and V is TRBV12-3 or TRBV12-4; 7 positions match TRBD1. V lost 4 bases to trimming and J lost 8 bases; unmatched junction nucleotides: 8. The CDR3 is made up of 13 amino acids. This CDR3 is CASSSGTVLQQYF. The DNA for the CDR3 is TGTGCCAGCAGTTCCGGGACAGTTCTTCAGCAGTACTTC.

This CDR3 reads CSASTGTSVYNEQFF. The CDR3 region has the DNA TGCAGTGCTAGCACCGGGACTAGCGTGTACAATGAGCAGTTCTTC. V usage is TRBV20-1 and J usage is TRBJ2-1, with TRBD2 matching 10 bases. V lost 3 bases, J lost 4 bases, and 6 bases stayed unmatched. The germline CDR1 and CDR2 sequences are DFQATT and SNEGSKA (reference sequence). This CDR3 is built from 15 residues.

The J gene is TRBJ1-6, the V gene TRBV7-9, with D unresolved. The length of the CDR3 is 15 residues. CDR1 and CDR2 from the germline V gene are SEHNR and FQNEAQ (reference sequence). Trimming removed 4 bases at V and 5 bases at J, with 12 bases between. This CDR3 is CASSSAVGDNSPLHF. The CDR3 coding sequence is TGTGCCAGCAGCTCAGCCGTGGGTGATAATTCACCCCTCCACTTT.

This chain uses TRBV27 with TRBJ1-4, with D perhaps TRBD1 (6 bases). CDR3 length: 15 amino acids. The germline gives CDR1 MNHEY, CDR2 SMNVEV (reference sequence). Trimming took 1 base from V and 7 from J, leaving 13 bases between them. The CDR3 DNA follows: TGTGCCAGCAGTTTATTTGGGGGCTTGGGTGAAAAACTGTTTTTT. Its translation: CASSLFGGLGEKLFF.

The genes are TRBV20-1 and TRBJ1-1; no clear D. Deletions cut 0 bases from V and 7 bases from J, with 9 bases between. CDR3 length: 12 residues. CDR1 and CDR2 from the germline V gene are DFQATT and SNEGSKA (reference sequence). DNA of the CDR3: TGCAGTGCTAGAGATGTAGAGGTTGAAGCTTTCTTT. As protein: CSARDVEVEAFF.

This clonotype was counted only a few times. The CDR3: CAGTTSGTYNEQFF. Written as DNA, the CDR3 is TGTGCCGGCACGACTAGCGGGACGTACAATGAGCAGTTCTTC. The chain has TRBV2 and TRBJ2-1; 11 bases are a match to TRBD2. Trimming at V came to 11 bases and at J to 4 bases, leaving 7 bases not matched to a gene. Per germline, CDR1 SNHLY and CDR2 FYNNEI. The CDR3 covers 14 residues.

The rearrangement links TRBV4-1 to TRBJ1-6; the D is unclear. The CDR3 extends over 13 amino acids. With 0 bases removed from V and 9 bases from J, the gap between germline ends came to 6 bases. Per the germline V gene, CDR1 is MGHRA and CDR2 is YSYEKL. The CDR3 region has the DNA TGCGCCAGCAGCCAAGATTCGGCTTCACCCCTCCACTTT. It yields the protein CASSQDSASPLHF.

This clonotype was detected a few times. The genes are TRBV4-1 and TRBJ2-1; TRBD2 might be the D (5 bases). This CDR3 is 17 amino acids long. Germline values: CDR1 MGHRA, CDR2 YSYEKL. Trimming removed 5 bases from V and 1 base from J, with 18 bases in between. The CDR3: CASSFRTRRTSYNEQFF. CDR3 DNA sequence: TGCGCCAGCAGCTTCCGAACTAGGAGGACTTCCTACAATGAGCAGTTCTTC.

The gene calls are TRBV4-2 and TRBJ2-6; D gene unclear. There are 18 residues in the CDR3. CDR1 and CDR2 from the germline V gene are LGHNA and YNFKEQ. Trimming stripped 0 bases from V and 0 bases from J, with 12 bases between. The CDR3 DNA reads TGTGCCAGCAGCCAAGATTGGAACGGATACTCTGGGGCCAACGTCCTGACTTTC. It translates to CASSQDWNGYSGANVLTF.

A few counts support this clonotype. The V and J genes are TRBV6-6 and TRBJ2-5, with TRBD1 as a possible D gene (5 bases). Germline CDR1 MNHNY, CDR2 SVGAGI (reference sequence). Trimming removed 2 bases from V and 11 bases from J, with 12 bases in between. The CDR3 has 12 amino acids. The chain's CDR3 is CASSYVDREQYF. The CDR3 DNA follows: TGTGCCAGCAGTTACGTCGACAGAGAGCAGTACTTC.

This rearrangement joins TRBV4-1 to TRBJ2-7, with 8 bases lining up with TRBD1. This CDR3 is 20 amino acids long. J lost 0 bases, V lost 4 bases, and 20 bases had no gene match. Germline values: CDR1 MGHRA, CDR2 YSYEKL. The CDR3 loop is CASSRFWTGTLEGSSYEQYF. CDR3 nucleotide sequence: TGCGCCAGCAGCCGATTTTGGACAGGGACTCTCGAGGGAAGCTCCTACGAGCAGTACTTC.

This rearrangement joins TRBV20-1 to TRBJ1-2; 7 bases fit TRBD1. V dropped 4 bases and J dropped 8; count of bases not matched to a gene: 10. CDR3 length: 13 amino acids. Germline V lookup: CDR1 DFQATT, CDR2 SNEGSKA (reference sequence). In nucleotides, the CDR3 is TGCAGTGCTACCAGGGGGAGTAGTGGAGGCTACACCTTC. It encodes CSATRGSSGGYTF.

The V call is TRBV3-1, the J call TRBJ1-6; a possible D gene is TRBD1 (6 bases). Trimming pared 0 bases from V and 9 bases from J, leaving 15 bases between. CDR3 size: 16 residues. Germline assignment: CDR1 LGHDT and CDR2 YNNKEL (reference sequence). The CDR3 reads CASSQEWGTGRSPLHF. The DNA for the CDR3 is TGTGCCAGCAGCCAAGAGTGGGGAACAGGGCGTTCACCCCTCCACTTT.

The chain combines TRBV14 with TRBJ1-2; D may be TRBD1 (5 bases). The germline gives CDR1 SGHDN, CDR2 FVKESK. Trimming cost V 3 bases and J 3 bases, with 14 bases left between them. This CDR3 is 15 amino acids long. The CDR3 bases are TGTGCCAGCAGCCATACTGCGGACACTTACTATGGCTACACCTTC. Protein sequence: CASSHTADTYYGYTF.